A single sample is the source of the 24 T cell receptor beta chains below, sequenced in a study of CD8+CD57+ T cells in acquired aplastic anemia. Both TCR beta VDJ combination and CDR3 sequence profiling were carried out. Genomic DNA was the template for this profiling. TCRdb re-analysed the reads in MiXCR, keeping a single row per CDR3 protein. The table has roughly 40,000 distinct CDR3 sequences, 65% to 70% seen once. Sample: sorted CD4+, CD8+, or CD8+CD57+ T cells (not recorded which) from PBMCs. These receptors were collected from a human donor in good health, serving as a control.

This clonotype is medium-sized. The V call is TRBV25-1, the J call TRBJ2-6; tentative D call: TRBD2 (7 bases). Germline-derived CDR1 and CDR2 are MGHDK and SYGVNS. Trimming cost V 2 bases and J 3 bases, with 14 bases left between them. The length of the CDR3 is 17 residues. The CDR3 DNA follows: TGTGCCAGCAGTGAAGGGGGGGCCGAGTGTGGGGCCAACGTCCTGACTTTC. Its translation: CASSEGGAECGANVLTF.

The chain recombines TRBV10-3 with TRBJ2-6; weak D call: TRBD1 (5 bases). The CDR3 totals 16 residues. The V end was cut by 2 bases, the J end by 1 base, with 9 bases between. Germline CDR1 reads ENHRY; CDR2 reads SYGVKD. As DNA, the CDR3 is TGTGCCATCAGTGAGACCCAGGGTTCTGGGGCCAACGTCCTGACTTTC. Translating gives CAISETQGSGANVLTF.

This chain links TRBV10-3 with TRBJ2-1; weak D call: TRBD1 (5 bases). The CDR3 consists of 12 residues. Trimming left V 7 bases short and J 5 bases short, with 9 bases between. Germline values: CDR1 ENHRY, CDR2 SYGVKD. The CDR3, as DNA: TGTGCCATCACCGCAGGGCACAATGAGCAGTTCTTC. Amino acid sequence: CAITAGHNEQFF.

This chain joins TRBV6-4 and TRBJ2-2, with 8 bases matching TRBD1. The CDR3 has 16 amino acids. Germline lookup yields CDR1 MRHNA and CDR2 SNTAGT. The J segment lost 7 bases and the V segment lost 0 bases, leaving 7 bases of the junction unmatched. CDR3 nucleotide sequence: TGTGCCAGCAGTGACTCGAGTACAGGGGGGATCGGGGAGCTGTTTTTT. Translation gives CASSDSSTGGIGELFF.

This clonotype was detected many times. The chain uses TRBV20-1 and TRBJ2-3; 15 bases agree with TRBD2. The V gene end was trimmed by 1 base and the J gene end by 6 bases; junction bases not matched to a gene: 5. The germline gives CDR1 DFQATT, CDR2 SNEGSKA (reference sequence). This CDR3 region has 16 residues. CDR3 nucleotides: TGCAGTGCTAGAGTCGGGACTAGCGGGGGGAGGGATACGCAGTATTTT. As protein: CSARVGTSGGRDTQYF.

V and J are TRBV20-1 and TRBJ2-3; TRBD2 agrees at 12 bases. Germline CDR1 reads DFQATT; CDR2 reads SNEGSKA (reference sequence). V lost 5 bases to trimming and J lost 1 base; unmatched junction nucleotides: 1. The CDR3 is 14 residues long. In DNA, the CDR3 is TGCAGTGCTTCTAGCGGGGGGGGCACAGATACGCAGTATTTT. This codes for CSASSGGGTDTQYF.

The V call is TRBV2, the J call TRBJ1-2, with TRBD1 as a possible D gene (5 bases). Germline-derived CDR1 and CDR2 are SNHLY and FYNNEI. The CDR3 length is 11 residues. The ends were cut back, 5 bases at V and 8 bases at J, with 9 bases in the middle. The CDR3 sequence is CASSTGGGYTF. Here the CDR3 DNA reads TGTGCCAGCAGTACCGGGGGAGGCTACACCTTC.

This clonotype is a singleton in its sample. This chain uses TRBV11-1 with TRBJ2-3, with 10 bases fitting TRBD2. The CDR3 sequence is 15 residues long. CDR1 SGHAT and CDR2 FQDESV come from the germline V gene (reference sequence). The J segment lost 0 bases and the V segment lost 5 bases, leaving 2 bases of the junction unmatched. CDR3 amino acids: CASSAAGGSTDTQYF. The CDR3 coding sequence is TGTGCCAGCAGCGCAGCGGGGGGGAGCACAGATACGCAGTATTTT.

The CDR3 DNA sequence: TGCAGCGTTAGCCAGGGGAACTACGAGCAGTACTTC. As protein: CSVSQGNYEQYF. The chain has TRBV29-1 and TRBJ2-7, with D perhaps matching TRBD1 (6 bases). Trimming removed 5 bases from V and 3 bases from J, with 11 bases in between. This CDR3 has 12 amino acids. Germline V gene data show CDR1 as SQVTM and CDR2 as ANQGSEA.

This chain links TRBV19 with TRBJ2-7; 9 nucleotides align to TRBD1. The ends lost 3 bases at V and 1 base at J; junction bases unmatched: 4. CDR3 size: 15 residues. Germline lookup yields CDR1 LNHDA and CDR2 SQIVND (reference sequence). CDR3 region: CASSIGTGRSYEQYF. As DNA, the CDR3 is TGTGCCAGTAGTATCGGGACAGGGCGTTCCTACGAGCAGTACTTC.

V and J are TRBV10-2 and TRBJ2-7, with 9 bases identical to TRBD1. This CDR3 region has 14 residues. V was pared by 7 bases and J by 2 bases, with 6 bases of the junction left unmatched. Germline loops: CDR1 WSHSY, CDR2 SAAADI. CDR3 region: CASNAGTGTYEQYF. The CDR3 nucleotides are TGCGCCAGCAACGCCGGGACAGGGACCTACGAGCAGTACTTC.

The V gene is TRBV7-2, the J gene TRBJ1-5; D unclear. Trimming pared 4 bases from V and 0 bases from J, leaving 4 bases between. Germline V gives CDR1 SGHTA, CDR2 FQGNSA. This CDR3 has 13 residues. This chain's CDR3 is CASSSDSNQPQHF. CDR3 bases: TGTGCCAGCAGCTCTGATAGCAATCAGCCCCAGCATTTT.

This clonotype came up a few times. The chain has TRBV24-1 and TRBJ1-3; 9 bases agree with TRBD1. The germline CDR1 and CDR2 sequences are KGHDR and SFDVKD. V lost 5 bases and J lost 8; bases outside the gene matches: 12. The CDR3 covers 16 residues. CDR3 DNA: TGTGCCACCAGTGCCTGGGGGACAGGGACGGTAGACACCATATATTTT. It encodes CATSAWGTGTVDTIYF.

The CDR3 DNA follows: TGTGCCAGCAGTGGGGGCGCAGGTGGGGACACTGAAGCTTTCTTT. Amino acids: CASSGGAGGDTEAFF. The gene calls are TRBV2 and TRBJ1-1, with TRBD1 as a possible D gene (5 bases). The V gene lost 4 bases and the J gene lost 3 bases, with 15 bases spanning the gap. The CDR3 has 15 residues. CDR1 is SNHLY, CDR2 FYNNEI, per germline.

This clonotype rates as medium-sized. The chain has TRBV2 and TRBJ2-7; a weak D match, TRBD1 (6 bases). The CDR3 totals 13 residues. Germline assignment: CDR1 SNHLY and CDR2 FYNNEI. Trimming removed 2 bases from V and 5 bases from J, with 10 bases in between. In DNA, the CDR3 is TGTGCCAGCAGTGAACAGGGGATAAACGAGCAGTACTTC. Translated, it gives CASSEQGINEQYF.

This clonotype is deemed medium-sized (0.01 to 0.1%). This chain links TRBV19 with TRBJ2-2, with D possibly called TRBD1 or TRBD2 (5 bases each). Trimming shortened V by 10 bases and J by 0 bases, and 9 bases separated the two germline ends. This CDR3 is built from 13 residues. Germline values: CDR1 LNHDA, CDR2 SQIVND (reference sequence). DNA for the CDR3: TGTGCCACGGGACCCTCGAACACCGGGGAGCTGTTTTTT. Translating it yields CATGPSNTGELFF.

The J gene is TRBJ1-2, the V gene TRBV19; 9 bases agree with TRBD1. The germline gives CDR1 LNHDA, CDR2 SQIVND (reference sequence). V lost 9 bases, J lost 1 base, and 9 bases stayed unmatched. The CDR3 runs to 15 residues. The CDR3: CASSLGTGFNYGYTF. The DNA of the CDR3 is TGTGCCAGCAGCTTAGGGACAGGGTTTAACTATGGCTACACCTTC.

Note on this clonotype: One junction end disagrees with the germline gene, perhaps due to a read error. V and J are TRBV9 and TRBJ1-4; D not certain. Germline-derived CDR1 and CDR2 are SGDLS and YYNGEE. CDR3 size: 17 residues. The CDR3 protein is CAGSLSGRLSTNEKLFF. DNA for the CDR3: TGTGCCGGCAGCTTAAGCGGCAGGCTGTCAACTAATGAAAAACTGTTTTTT.

CDR3 in amino acids: CSAVVGTNVGQGRWEQYF. CDR3 coding DNA: TGCAGCGCCGTGGTCGGTACCAATGTCGGGCAGGGGCGATGGGAGCAGTACTTC. This chain links TRBV29-1 with TRBJ2-7; TRBD1 is a possible D gene (6 bases). Trimming stripped 7 bases from V and 7 bases from J, with 35 bases between. This CDR3 has 18 amino acids. Germline CDR1 is SQVTM and CDR2 is ANQGSEA.

A word on this clonotype: A junction boundary mismatches the germline segment, possibly from a read error. The chain joins TRBV19 to TRBJ1-4; possibly TRBD1 for D (6 bases). In germline, CDR1 is LNHDA, CDR2 SQIVND (reference sequence). The CDR3 runs 15 residues. The CDR3 reads CASQTGARTSEKLFF. CDR3 coding DNA: TGTGCCAGTCAAACGGGGGCCCGCACTAGTGAAAAACTGTTTTTT.

This clonotype was counted between two and nine times. The chain employs TRBV10-1 and TRBJ2-3; D call uncertain. This CDR3 is built from 13 residues. V was clipped by 4 bases and J by 3 bases, with 8 bases between them. CDR1 WNHNN and CDR2 SYGVQD come from the germline V gene (reference sequence). The CDR3 region has the DNA TGCGCCAGCAGTGCTTACCGGACAGATACGCAGTATTTT. Its protein product is CASSAYRTDTQYF.

This clonotype was seen many times. The genes are TRBV27 and TRBJ1-6; 7 bases map to TRBD1. CDR3 size: 17 residues. The ends lost 6 bases at V and 0 bases at J; junction bases unmatched: 8. Germline loops: CDR1 MNHEY, CDR2 SMNVEV (reference sequence). CDR3 protein: CASRSGTVSSYNSPLHF. In nucleotides, the CDR3 is TGTGCCAGCAGGTCCGGGACAGTAAGCTCCTATAATTCACCCCTCCACTTT.

This chain connects TRBV7-9 to TRBJ1-5; D might be TRBD1 (5 bases). The CDR3 loop spans 12 amino acids. Germline loops: CDR1 SEHNR, CDR2 FQNEAQ (reference sequence). V lost 6 bases to trimming and J lost 5 bases, with 8 bases between them. The CDR3 loop is CASSRGDQPQHF. The CDR3 region has the DNA TGTGCCAGCAGTCGAGGGGATCAGCCCCAGCATTTT.

This chain connects TRBV18 to TRBJ1-1; a weak D match, TRBD1 (6 bases). The germline gives CDR1 KGHSH, CDR2 LQKENI. The CDR3 contains 15 residues. Trimming took 1 base from V and 7 from J, leaving 16 bases between them. As DNA, the CDR3 is TGTGCCAGCTCACCACGGCTTCTACAGGGAAGTGAAGCTTTCTTT. Translated: CASSPRLLQGSEAFF.